A selection of T cell receptor beta chains follows, all from one sample in a study of shared clonotypes between healthy human individuals. Here immunoSEQ multiplex PCR was the method, and the copy in TCRdb shows in-frame clones only, minus some. The table includes about 2,500,000 clones, around nine tenths detected once. Sequences were obtained from naive CD4+ T cells sorted from blood. The receptors were sampled from a man aged 18 to 30 in good health. Each CDR3 is given with its conserved first and last residue. Fields, in order: V gene, D gene, J gene, CDR3 protein. The D gene is left open where the match is weak.

V gene: TRBV5-1; D gene: TRBD2; J gene: TRBJ2-2; CDR3 protein: CASSSGLVNTGELFF
V gene: TRBV5-4; D gene: NA; J gene: TRBJ2-7; CDR3 protein: CASSLGGTYEQYF
V gene: TRBV11-2; D gene: NA; J gene: TRBJ1-6; CDR3 protein: CASSLDGPLHF
V gene: TRBV2; D gene: NA; J gene: TRBJ1-6; CDR3 protein: CASSGGDYNSPLHF
V gene: TRBV5-5; D gene: TRBD1; J gene: TRBJ1-6; CDR3 protein: CASSSGTGYSPLHF
V gene: TRBV9; D gene: NA; J gene: TRBJ2-1; CDR3 protein: CASSVASSYNEQFF
V gene: TRBV9; D gene: NA; J gene: TRBJ2-5; CDR3 protein: CASSVGYGAIVETQYF
V gene: TRBV5-1; D gene: TRBD1; J gene: TRBJ1-5; CDR3 protein: CASRVGTDNQPQHF
V gene: TRBV5-4; D gene: NA; J gene: TRBJ2-2; CDR3 protein: CASGWRGNTGELFF
V gene: TRBV7-9; D gene: NA; J gene: TRBJ1-5; CDR3 protein: CASSPGQRGINQPQHF
V gene: TRBV6-1; D gene: NA; J gene: TRBJ2-4; CDR3 protein: CASMTLGLAKNIQYF
V gene: TRBV10-3; D gene: TRBD1; J gene: TRBJ1-2; CDR3 protein: CAISGGIGTGSLINYGYTF
V gene: TRBV5-1; D gene: NA; J gene: TRBJ1-1; CDR3 protein: CASSLLSGNTEAFF
V gene: TRBV7-6; D gene: NA; J gene: TRBJ2-1; CDR3 protein: CASSSSRGQFF
V gene: TRBV19; D gene: NA; J gene: TRBJ2-3; CDR3 protein: CASSRQAWSTDTQYF
V gene: TRBV6-1; D gene: NA; J gene: TRBJ1-1; CDR3 protein: CASSSQGGGTEAFF
V gene: TRBV5-1; D gene: TRBD1; J gene: TRBJ2-5; CDR3 protein: CASSDTGGGETQYF
V gene: TRBV5-4; D gene: TRBD1; J gene: TRBJ1-2; CDR3 protein: CASSIQGEGYGYTF
V gene: TRBV4-1; D gene: NA; J gene: TRBJ1-2; CDR3 protein: CASSQDPHTDGYTF
V gene: TRBV2; D gene: NA; J gene: TRBJ2-2; CDR3 protein: CASRSAGELFF
V gene: TRBV6-1; D gene: TRBD2; J gene: TRBJ2-7; CDR3 protein: CASSEKRLAGDQYEQYF
V gene: TRBV11-2; D gene: TRBD2; J gene: TRBJ2-7; CDR3 protein: CASSRESGATYEQYF
V gene: TRBV19; D gene: NA; J gene: TRBJ1-6; CDR3 protein: CASSLKDASNSPLHF
V gene: TRBV30; D gene: NA; J gene: TRBJ1-5; CDR3 protein: CAWSVGANIRQPQHF
V gene: TRBV6-5; D gene: TRBD1; J gene: TRBJ1-3; CDR3 protein: CATRQGAGNTIYF
V gene: TRBV19; D gene: NA; J gene: TRBJ2-7; CDR3 protein: CASSMRYRGHEQYF
V gene: TRBV10-3; D gene: TRBD1; J gene: TRBJ1-1; CDR3 protein: CATGGTGGITEAFF
V gene: TRBV2; D gene: TRBD2; J gene: TRBJ2-3; CDR3 protein: CASSLADAGTQYF
V gene: TRBV11-2; D gene: NA; J gene: TRBJ2-1; CDR3 protein: CASSLGVNEQFF
V gene: TRBV6-1; D gene: NA; J gene: TRBJ1-3; CDR3 protein: CASRDSSGNTIYF
V gene: TRBV2; D gene: NA; J gene: TRBJ2-7; CDR3 protein: CASSADYEQYF